Below, 15 T cell receptor beta chains from the same sample are listed, as sequenced in a study of blood T cell repertoires in COVID-19. Using immunoSEQ multiplex PCR, the repertoire was profiled, and TCRdb retains in-frame clones only, with some absent. The sample holds about 310,000 clones; around 86% are singletons and the top ten take 1%. What was sequenced was peripheral blood. All receptors come from a man in his fifties or sixties with active or convalescent COVID-19.

The chain employs TRBV5-4 and TRBJ2-6, with D hard to call. The V and J ends lost 6 bases and 2 bases respectively, with 15 bases between them. Germline CDR1 and CDR2: SGHNT and YYREEE (reference sequence). The CDR3 totals 16 residues. The DNA of the CDR3 is TGTGCCAGCACGATGGGCTGGGCTACTGGGGCCAACGTCCTGACTTTC. This codes for CASTMGWATGANVLTF.

The gene calls are TRBV7-2 and TRBJ1-5; D is unresolved. V shed 4 bases and J shed 5 bases, with 9 bases lying between them. This CDR3 spans 13 amino acids. Germline V gene data show CDR1 as SGHTA and CDR2 as FQGNSA. This CDR3 is CASSSDWDQPQHF. As DNA, the CDR3 is TGTGCCAGCAGCTCAGACTGGGATCAGCCCCAGCATTTT.

This chain uses TRBV7-9 with TRBJ1-6; D is perhaps TRBD1 (6 bases). Trimming shortened V by 1 base and J by 9 bases, and 10 bases separated the two germline ends. This CDR3 is built from 14 residues. Germline CDR1 reads SEHNR; CDR2 reads FQNEAQ (reference sequence). The CDR3 loop is CASSLEGGVSPLHF. CDR3 sequence (DNA): TGTGCCAGCAGCTTAGAGGGGGGGGTTTCACCCCTCCACTTT.

V is TRBV28 and J is TRBJ1-1, with a possible D match to TRBD1 (6 bases). Trimming stripped 5 bases from V and 2 bases from J, with 15 bases between. Germline CDR1 is MDHEN and CDR2 is SYDVKM. The CDR3 is 15 amino acids. CDR3 coding DNA: TGTGCCAGCAGTGTCGGACAGATTTATAACACTGAAGCTTTCTTT. This sequence encodes CASSVGQIYNTEAFF.

This clone appeared once. The V call is TRBV7-2, the J call TRBJ2-3; D is ambiguous. In germline, CDR1 is SGHTA, CDR2 FQGNSA. Trimming removed 3 bases at V and 0 bases at J, with 10 bases between. CDR3 length: 15 amino acids. The CDR3 loop is CASSFRLTSTDTQYF. The CDR3 DNA is TGTGCCAGCAGCTTTCGGTTAACTAGCACAGATACGCAGTATTTT. Together with reference TRBV7-2 and TRBJ2-3, the CDR3 gives the full variable domain: GAGVSQSPSNKVTEKGKDVELRCDPISGHTALYWYRQSLGQGLEFLIYFQGNSAPDKSGLPSDRFSAERTGGSVSTLTIQRTQQEDSAVYLCASSFRLTSTDTQYFGPGTRLTVL.

The chain is built from TRBV27 and TRBJ2-7; tentatively, D is TRBD2 (5 bases). V shed 5 bases and J shed 5 bases, with 16 bases lying between them. Germline CDR1 reads MNHEY; CDR2 reads SMNVEV (reference sequence). This CDR3 region has 14 residues. DNA of the CDR3: TGTGCCAGCAGTCGCGGGTCAGTATACGACGAGCAGTACTTC. It codes for CASSRGSVYDEQYF.

The chain carries TRBV28 and TRBJ2-1, with TRBD2 matching 10 bases. The CDR3 runs 13 residues. Germline V lookup: CDR1 MDHEN, CDR2 SYDVKM. Trimming took 7 bases from V and 10 from J; bases not matched to a gene: 7. DNA of the CDR3: TGTGCCAGCAAGAAACTAGCGGGATACGAGCAGTTCTTC. It is translated as CASKKLAGYEQFF.

V is TRBV7-9 and J is TRBJ1-4, with 7 nucleotides matching TRBD1. V was clipped by 5 bases and J by 5 bases; unmatched bases: 11. From germline, CDR1 is SEHNR and CDR2 FQNEAQ (reference sequence). The CDR3 loop spans 16 amino acids. CDR3 DNA sequence: TGTGCCAGCAGCGCATACCCGGGACAGCGAAATGAAAAACTGTTTTTT. It is translated as CASSAYPGQRNEKLFF.

The chain is built from TRBV5-8 and TRBJ2-3; D is unresolved. Germline V gene sequence: CDR1 SGHTS, CDR2 YDEGEE. The length of the CDR3 is 16 residues. The V end was cut by 2 bases, the J end by 0 bases, with 13 bases between. The CDR3 DNA is TGTGCCAGCAGCTTTCTCTTCCGAGCTAGCACAGATACGCAGTATTTT. Its protein product is CASSFLFRASTDTQYF.

As DNA, the CDR3 is TGTGCCACCAGTGATTTACAGGGGAGCTCCTACAATGAGCAGTTCTTC. Translated, it gives CATSDLQGSSYNEQFF. The chain links TRBV24-1 to TRBJ2-1, with 7 bases lining up with TRBD1. The CDR3 has 16 amino acids. The junction had 2 bases not matched to a gene; V was cut back by 1 base and J by 0 bases. Germline CDR1 is KGHDR and CDR2 is SFDVKD.

This chain connects TRBV6-5 to TRBJ1-4; 8 bases match TRBD1. CDR3 length: 13 residues. V gave up 8 bases and J gave up 7 bases; unmatched junction bases: 6. Germline-derived CDR1 and CDR2 are MNHEY and SVGAGI. CDR3 sequence: CASARGPLEKLFF. The CDR3 DNA reads as TGTGCCAGCGCCAGGGGGCCCCTTGAAAAACTGTTTTTT.

The chain employs TRBV5-1 and TRBJ2-5, with TRBD1 matching over 9 bases. This CDR3 is built from 14 residues. Germline V gene lookup returns CDR1 SGHRS and CDR2 YFSETQ. After removal of 5 bases from V and 5 bases from J, the junction contained 7 bases not matched to a gene. DNA of the CDR3: TGCGCCAGCAGGCCGGGACAGGGAACGGAGACCCAGTACTTC. Its protein product is CASRPGQGTETQYF.

J is TRBJ2-7 and V is TRBV2; TRBD1 is a possible D gene (6 bases). V lost 6 bases, J lost 6 bases, and 18 bases lay in between. The CDR3 consists of 14 residues. Germline V gene data show CDR1 as SNHLY and CDR2 as FYNNEI. The CDR3 reads CASRVDRSSSEQYF. The CDR3 region has the DNA TGTGCCAGCAGAGTCGACAGGAGCTCTTCCGAGCAGTACTTC.

The rearrangement uses TRBV30 and TRBJ1-2; D gene uncertain. The length of the CDR3 is 13 residues. Trimming pared 0 bases from V and 8 bases from J, leaving 13 bases between. Germline CDR1 GTSNPN, CDR2 SVGIG (reference sequence). In nucleotides, the CDR3 is TGTGCCTGGAGTGTACCCGGGTATGTAGGCTACACCTTC. Protein product: CAWSVPGYVGYTF.

This clone was counted only a few times. This specimen includes other DNA sequences encoding the same CDR3. The chain couples TRBV28 to TRBJ2-7; TRBD1 might be the D (6 bases). V lost 2 bases to trimming and J lost 5 bases, with 7 bases between them. Germline values: CDR1 MDHEN, CDR2 SYDVKM. This CDR3 is 12 amino acids long. In DNA, the CDR3 is TGTGCCAGCAGTTTAAACAGGGACGAGCAGTACTTC. Its protein product is CASSLNRDEQYF.